One sample yielded the 26 T cell receptor delta chains listed below, sequenced in a study of Vδ1+ human thymocytes. Their target antigens are unknown. Broader study findings: Thymic TRG and TRD repertoires appeared highly polyclonal, with Gaussian CDR3 length distributions.

RNA was extracted from the cells and then reverse transcribed. Multiplex PCR used pooled V-gene forward primers and a constant-region reverse primer to amplify CDR3s. TCRdb re-called clones from the multiplex PCR reads via CATT. This table holds fewer than 30,000 delta-chain clones, roughly 6.7% found once. Material for sequencing was Vdelta1+ gamma-delta thymocytes from the thymus. This sample's subset: FACS-sorted CD3+ TCRalphabeta- TCRVdelta1+ TCRVdelta2- thymocytes. The source of these receptors is a girl under three years old who had congenital heart surgery.

The chain is built from TRDV1 and TRDJ1; D remains unclear. Trimming pared 4 bases from V and 0 bases from J, leaving 15 bases between. The CDR3 sequence is 16 residues long. Germline values: CDR1 TSWWSYY, CDR2 QGS. The CDR3 is CALGGPSMAYTDKLIF. CDR3 coding DNA: TGTGCTCTTGGGGGCCCTAGCATGGCGTACACCGATAAACTCATCTTT.

On this clone itself: Sequence at one end of the junction differs from germline and may be a read error. Other DNA sequences of this sample code for an identical CDR3. V gene TRDV1 combines with J gene TRDJ1, with 12 positions matching TRDD3. CDR1 TSWWSYY and CDR2 QGS come from the germline V gene. The CDR3 runs to 23 residues. For the CDR3, the DNA is TGTGCTCTGGGGGAATTAAGTTCCCAGCCCCTCTACTGGGGGATACCGTACACCGATAAACTCATCTTT. Its protein product is CALGELSSQPLYWGIPYTDKLIF.

A few counts support this clone. This rearrangement joins TRDV1 to TRDJ1, with 8 bases that match TRDD3. Per germline, CDR1 TSWWSYY and CDR2 QGS. The CDR3 is 22 residues long. Trimming removed 3 bases from V and 0 bases from J; junction bases left unmatched: 24. The CDR3 DNA reads TGTGCTCTTGGGGAGGAGTCCCCTTCCCTGGGGATACTCGGTGGGAACACCGATAAACTCATCTTT. Translated: CALGEESPSLGILGGNTDKLIF.

The V gene was left uncalled, and the J gene is TRDJ1; TRDD3 is taken as the D call from the table, unchecked against the DNA. This CDR3 has 18 residues. CDR3 nucleotide sequence: TGTGCTCTTGGGGCCTCATGGGGGATACGACACGACACCGATAAACTCATCTTT. The encoded protein is CALGASWGIRHDTDKLIF.

No V gene call is available, although the J gene is TRDJ1; the tabulated D call, TRDD3, remains unverified against the DNA. The length of the CDR3 is 20 residues. The DNA for the CDR3 is TGTGCCTGTGACACCTTGGGACCTTCCTACGGCCTGGGGCCCCACTCGAAACTCATCTTT. Residues: CACDTLGPSYGLGPHSKLIF.

Only a few counts were recorded for this clone. The chain carries TRDV1 and TRDJ1; D is undetermined. V dropped 0 bases and J dropped 1 base, with 30 bases sitting between them. The CDR3 has 22 residues. The V gene's germline CDR1 is TSWWSYY and CDR2 QGS. The CDR3 DNA sequence: TGTGCTCTTGGGGAACTGGTGTATAGGGTAAGGAGAACCCACTTACCCACCGATAAACTCATCTTT. This codes for CALGELVYRVRRTHLPTDKLIF.

This chain links TRDV1 with TRDJ1; D possibly corresponds to TRDD3 (6 bases). The V and J ends lost 5 bases and 6 bases respectively, with 37 bases between them. Germline CDR1 is TSWWSYY and CDR2 is QGS. The length of the CDR3 is 21 residues. CDR3 amino acids: CALGNGYRSEWGVMPGYKLIF. The CDR3 DNA follows: TGTGCTCTTGGGAACGGCTATCGAAGTGAGTGGGGGGTTATGCCTGGGTATAAACTCATCTTT.

This clone has a handful of counts. A read error may produce the germline difference seen at one junction end. The chain uses TRDV2 and TRDJ1; D is possibly TRDD2 or TRDD3 (5 bases each). Germline values: CDR1 GEAIGNYY, CDR2 EKD. The CDR3 contains 17 residues. Here the CDR3 DNA reads TGTGCCAGTGACACGAGGGGGCCTACGCGAACCACCGATAAACTCATCTTT. Amino acid sequence: CASDTRGPTRTTDKLIF.

About this clone: One end of the junction is discordant with germline, which a read error may explain. The rearrangement joins TRDV1 to TRDJ1; D could derive from TRDD2 or TRDD3 (9 bases each). Germline CDR1 TSWWSYY, CDR2 QGS. CDR3 length equals 24 residues. This CDR3 is CALGEGTGLPTWGISALDTDKLIF. CDR3 nucleotide sequence: TGTGCTCTTGGGGAAGGGACGGGCCTTCCTACGTGGGGGATATCAGCGTTGGACACCGATAAGCTCATCTTT.

This clone was counted a few times. V usage is TRDV1 and J usage is TRDJ1, with 9 nucleotides matching TRDD3. Losses at the gene ends were 3 bases for V and 2 bases for J; bases not matched to a gene: 25. The CDR3 length is 22 residues. The V gene's germline CDR1 is TSWWSYY and CDR2 QGS. This CDR3 reads CALGDRFLRGGYFASGTDKLIF. The CDR3 nucleotides read TGTGCTCTTGGGGACCGGTTCCTACGCGGGGGATACTTCGCTTCGGGAACCGATAAACTCATCTTT.

The V call is TRDV2, the J call TRDJ1; the match to TRDD3 covers 13 bases. J was trimmed by 3 bases and V by 0 bases; bases with no gene match: 18. The CDR3 runs to 21 residues. Germline CDR1 GEAIGNYY, CDR2 EKD. This chain's CDR3 is CACDTTAPLYTGGYASDKLIF. The CDR3 nucleotides read TGTGCCTGTGACACCACGGCCCCCCTATATACTGGGGGATACGCTTCCGATAAACTCATCTTT.

The sample holds a few counts of this clone. The chain couples TRDV1 to TRDJ1; D may be TRDD2 (8 bases). The germline V gene encodes CDR1 TSWWSYY and CDR2 QGS. V was shortened by 3 bases and J by 3 bases, with 35 bases between the two germline ends. The CDR3 sequence is 22 residues long. The CDR3 is CALGDPPSYEVPGYAVPDKLIF. The CDR3 DNA follows: TGTGCTCTTGGGGACCCCCCTTCCTATGAAGTTCCAGGATACGCAGTCCCCGATAAACTCATCTTT.

This chain connects TRDV1 to TRDJ1; 8 bases are shared with TRDD3. The V gene's germline CDR1 is TSWWSYY and CDR2 QGS. Trimming took 0 bases from V and 0 from J; bases not matched to a gene: 24. The length of the CDR3 is 23 residues. The CDR3 reads CALGELDGPTVYWGFQYTDKLIF. CDR3 bases: TGTGCTCTTGGGGAACTAGATGGCCCTACCGTGTACTGGGGGTTCCAGTACACCGATAAACTCATCTTT.

This clone was found a few times. The V and J genes are TRDV1 and TRDJ1; 9 positions agree with TRDD3. Germline V gene sequence: CDR1 TSWWSYY, CDR2 QGS. Trimming took 1 base from V and 0 from J; bases not matched to a gene: 12. The CDR3 contains 19 residues. This CDR3 is CALGEPSLLGETYTDKLIF. The CDR3, as DNA: TGTGCTCTTGGGGAACCGAGTTTACTGGGGGAAACGTACACCGATAAACTCATCTTT.

The rearrangement joins TRDV1 to TRDJ1; D is possibly TRDD3 (8 bases). TCRdb gives no J gene; it was assigned here by matching the DNA to germline. The CDR3 length is 20 residues. The V gene lost 5 bases and the J gene lost 0 bases, with 28 bases spanning the gap. Germline CDR1 is TSWWSYY and CDR2 is QGS. The CDR3 reads CALGTFLREGDTKYTDKLIF. The CDR3, as DNA: TGTGCTCTTGGGACTTTCCTACGTGAAGGGGATACAAAGTACACCGATAAACTCATCTTT.

The sample holds a few counts of this clone. The chain joins TRDV1 to TRDJ1; 13 bases align to TRDD3. CDR1 is TSWWSYY, CDR2 QGS, per germline. V shed 2 bases and J 2 bases; nucleotides not matched to a gene: 8. The CDR3 contains 18 residues. This CDR3 is CALGEKLGDTPNTDKLIF. CDR3 nucleotide sequence: TGTGCTCTTGGGGAAAAACTGGGGGATACGCCGAATACCGATAAACTCATCTTT.

This chain uses TRDV1 with TRDJ1; TRDD3 matches 7 bases. The CDR3 has 18 residues. V was clipped by 0 bases and J by 2 bases; unmatched bases: 12. Germline V lookup: CDR1 TSWWSYY, CDR2 QGS. The CDR3 nucleotides are TGTGCTCTTGGGGAACTAGGAATGCTGGGGGTTCGTACCGATAAACTCATCTTT. This gives the protein CALGELGMLGVRTDKLIF.

V gene TRDV1 combines with J gene TRDJ1; tentatively, D is TRDD3 (5 bases). Germline V gene sequence: CDR1 TSWWSYY, CDR2 QGS. This CDR3 has 17 residues. The V end was cut by 2 bases, the J end by 4 bases, with 20 bases between. CDR3 sequence (DNA): TGTGCTCTTGGGGAAGGGGGTACCATCCTGCAATACGATAAACTCATCTTT. It yields the protein CALGEGGTILQYDKLIF.

This clone has a handful of counts. The V gene is TRDV1, the J gene TRDJ1; D uncertain. Germline CDR1 reads TSWWSYY; CDR2 reads QGS. CDR3 size: 18 residues. V was pared by 0 bases and J by 1 base, with 18 bases between. In nucleotides, the CDR3 is TGTGCTCTTGGGGAACTTGGGTCCTCCCCCGTACGCACCGATAAACTCATCTTT. Residues: CALGELGSSPVRTDKLIF.

The called J gene is TRDJ1, whereas the V gene has no call; TRDD3, the table's D call, lacks a check against the DNA. This CDR3 contains 22 residues. The CDR3 region has the DNA TGTGCTCTTGGGGAACTAGTCACAACCGACTCTTCTTACAGAGAAGCCGGGAATAAACTCATCTTT. Its protein is CALGELVTTDSSYREAGNKLIF.

This clone was seen more than once but under ten times. The V call is TRDV1, the J call TRDJ1; tentative D call: TRDD3 (9 bases). The germline V gene has CDR1 TSWWSYY and CDR2 QGS. The CDR3 length is 22 residues. With 4 bases removed from V and 1 base from J, the gap between germline ends came to 34 bases. CDR3 in amino acids: CALGGPAFLGLGGYRSTDKLIF. CDR3 DNA sequence: TGTGCTCTTGGGGGACCGGCCTTCCTAGGCCTCGGGGGATACCGCAGCACCGATAAACTCATCTTT.

V usage is TRDV1 and J usage is TRDJ1; 13 bases are a match to TRDD3. Germline CDR1 and CDR2: TSWWSYY and QGS. The CDR3 is 22 amino acids. The J segment lost 7 bases and the V segment lost 8 bases, leaving 31 bases of the junction unmatched. The DNA of the CDR3 is TGTGCTCTTCTCCCCACCCCTCTTCCTTTTTACCTACTGGGGGATACGATCGGTAAACTCATCTTT. Its translation: CALLPTPLPFYLLGDTIGKLIF.

This clone appeared a few times. The chain is built from TRDV1 and TRDJ1; TRDD3 matches 10 bases. This CDR3 contains 22 residues. The V and J ends lost 2 bases and 0 bases, in that order; junction bases with no gene match: 21. Germline loops: CDR1 TSWWSYY, CDR2 QGS. The CDR3 sequence: CALGEVWNVLGDTRAYTDKLIF. For the CDR3, the DNA is TGTGCTCTTGGGGAAGTTTGGAACGTCTTGGGGGATACCCGGGCCTACACCGATAAACTCATCTTT.

There is no V gene call, and the J gene is TRDJ1; TRDD3, the table's D call, was not compared with the DNA. CDR3 size: 15 residues. CDR3: CALGEATSGPAELIF. CDR3 sequence (DNA): TGTGCTCTTGGGGAAGCTACTTCCGGTCCCGCCGAACTCATCTTT.

The genes are TRDV1 and TRDJ1, with 12 bases identical to TRDD3. The junction had 15 bases not matched to a gene; V was cut back by 0 bases and J by 4 bases. CDR3 length: 20 amino acids. From germline, CDR1 is TSWWSYY and CDR2 QGS. The CDR3 DNA sequence: TGTGCTCTTGGGGAACTAGAGGCCTGCTCTACTGGGGGATACCTCGATAAACTCATCTTT. Translation: CALGELEACSTGGYLDKLIF.

This clone is labeled as medium-sized. This chain links TRDV2 with TRDJ3; D remains unclear. The CDR3 is made up of 18 amino acids. Germline-derived CDR1 and CDR2 are GEAIGNYY and EKD. V was pared by 0 bases and J by 2 bases, with 13 bases between. CDR3 sequence: CACDTLTATTWDTRQMFF. CDR3 nucleotide sequence: TGTGCCTGTGACACCCTTACCGCGACTACCTGGGACACCCGACAGATGTTTTTC.